What follows are 22 T cell receptor beta chains derived from one specimen sequenced in a study of blood T cell repertoires in COVID-19. Libraries were prepared by immunoSEQ multiplex PCR; TCRdb keeps only in-frame clonotypes and omits some of them. This table has roughly 250,000 clones, roughly 80% appearing once. Sequencing was carried out using peripheral blood. The source is a man aged 50 to 60 with active or convalescent COVID-19.

This chain joins TRBV3-1 (or the pseudogene TRBV3-2) and TRBJ2-5, with TRBD2 matching over 10 bases. CDR3 length: 15 amino acids. Looked up from germline, CDR1 is LGHDT and CDR2 is YNNKEL (reference sequence). V was clipped by 1 base and J by 4 bases; unmatched bases: 3. CDR3 bases: TGTGCCAGCAGCCAAGGGCTAGCGGGGGTAGAGACCCAGTACTTC. It yields the protein CASSQGLAGVETQYF.

This clone was seen once. The rearrangement joins TRBV3-1 (or the pseudogene TRBV3-2) to TRBJ1-6; 10 bases map to TRBD1. V lost 4 bases to trimming and J lost 8 bases; unmatched junction nucleotides: 11. The CDR3 is 17 amino acids. The germline CDR1 and CDR2 sequences are LGHDT and YNNKEL (reference sequence). The CDR3 sequence is CASSRPRDRGPDSPLHF. In DNA form, the CDR3 reads TGTGCCAGCAGCCGCCCGAGAGACAGGGGGCCGGATTCACCCCTCCACTTT.

The CDR3 region has the DNA TGTGCCAGTACTCGGGGGAACGGTGGCTACACCTTC. It codes for CASTRGNGGYTF. This sequence joins TRBV19 and TRBJ1-2; D is possibly TRBD1 (5 bases). Germline CDR1 reads LNHDA; CDR2 reads SQIVND (reference sequence). Trimming shortened V by 7 bases and J by 7 bases, and 13 bases separated the two germline ends. The CDR3 spans 12 residues. Full variable domain (remainder filled in from reference TRBV19 and TRBJ1-2): DGGITQSPKYLFRKEGQNVTLSCEQNLNHDAMYWYRQDPGQGLRLIYYSQIVNDFQKGDIAEGYSVSREKKESFPLTVTSAQKNPTAFYLCASTRGNGGYTFGSGTRLTVV.

This clone is a singleton in its sample. The chain links TRBV2 to TRBJ2-1, with TRBD2 matching over 10 bases. J gave up 6 bases and V 2 bases, and 1 base lay outside the gene matches. CDR1 and CDR2 (germline): SNHLY, FYNNEI. CDR3 length equals 14 residues. In DNA, the CDR3 is TGTGCCAGCAGTGAACTAGCGGGGGTCAATGAGCAGTTCTTC. It codes for CASSELAGVNEQFF.

V gene TRBV5-4 combines with J gene TRBJ1-5; a weak D match, TRBD1 (5 bases). CDR3 size: 13 residues. V lost 0 bases, J lost 9 bases, and 10 bases lay in between. Looked up from germline, CDR1 is SGHNT and CDR2 is YYREEE (reference sequence). The CDR3 DNA sequence: TGTGCCAGCAGCTTGGACCAGGGTGGGCCCCAGCATTTT. Its translation: CASSLDQGGPQHF.

This clone was detected only a few times. The rearrangement joins TRBV6-4 to TRBJ1-2; 8 nucleotides agree with TRBD1. V trimming: 8 bases; J trimming: 6 bases; junction bases outside the gene matches: 11. The CDR3 contains 14 residues. Looked up from germline, CDR1 is MRHNA and CDR2 is SNTAGT. This CDR3 reads CASSVDRAGDGYTF. The CDR3 DNA reads as TGTGCCAGCTCGGTGGACAGGGCGGGAGATGGCTACACCTTC.

The chain recombines TRBV28 with TRBJ1-1, with D perhaps TRBD1 (5 bases). Per germline, CDR1 MDHEN and CDR2 SYDVKM. The germline V and J ends were trimmed by 2 bases and 5 bases, with 12 bases remaining between them. CDR3 size: 14 residues. The DNA of the CDR3 is TGTGCCAGCAGTTTAGGTTCGGAGGGGACTGAAGCTTTCTTT. This translates into CASSLGSEGTEAFF. Full variable domain (rest looked up from reference TRBV28 and TRBJ1-1): DVKVTQSSRYLVKRTGEKVFLECVQDMDHENMFWYRQDPGLGLRLIYFSYDVKMKEKGDIPEGYSVSREKKERFSLILESASTNQTSMYLCASSLGSEGTEAFFGQGTRLTVV.

J is TRBJ2-5 and V is TRBV5-1, with 11 bases that match TRBD2. V shed 4 bases and J 2 bases; nucleotides not matched to a gene: 1. The CDR3 contains 14 residues. Per the germline V gene, CDR1 is SGHRS and CDR2 is YFSETQ. CDR3 region: CASSPSGGQETQYF. CDR3 coding DNA: TGCGCCAGCAGCCCTAGCGGGGGGCAAGAGACCCAGTACTTC.

The chain links TRBV7-2 to TRBJ1-3; possible D gene TRBD1, 6 bases. The CDR3 sequence is 15 residues long. Trimming cost V 5 bases and J 3 bases, with 14 bases left between them. Looked up from germline, CDR1 is SGHTA and CDR2 is FQGNSA. Written as DNA, the CDR3 is TGTGCCAGCAGCACCCAGAGCAGGGGTGGAAACACCATATATTTT. Protein product: CASSTQSRGGNTIYF. Using reference TRBV7-2 and TRBJ1-3 for the parts outside the CDR3, the full variable domain is GAGVSQSPSNKVTEKGKDVELRCDPISGHTALYWYRQSLGQGLEFLIYFQGNSAPDKSGLPSDRFSAERTGGSVSTLTIQRTQQEDSAVYLCASSTQSRGGNTIYFGEGSWLTVV.

This clone was detected once. V usage is TRBV6-5 and J usage is TRBJ1-1; D uncertain. Per germline, CDR1 MNHEY and CDR2 SVGAGI. This CDR3 has 13 residues. V lost 8 bases and J 11 bases, leaving 21 bases between the germline ends. CDR3 in DNA: TGTGCCAGCGGATTCACCCCCCCGGCGGAGGCTTTCTTT. It yields the protein CASGFTPPAEAFF.

V gene TRBV6-2 or TRBV6-3 combines with J gene TRBJ1-4, with 8 bases matching TRBD1. Germline loops: CDR1 MNHEY, CDR2 SVGEGT. The J segment lost 8 bases and the V segment lost 2 bases, leaving 4 bases of the junction unmatched. The CDR3 spans 14 residues. Here the CDR3 DNA reads TGTGCCAGCAGTTACGACAGGGGTCGGGAAAAACTGTTTTTT. Residues: CASSYDRGREKLFF.

This rearrangement joins TRBV24-1 to TRBJ1-2; maybe TRBD1 (5 bases). V lost 10 bases, J lost 1 base, and 18 bases lay in between. Germline V CDR1 and CDR2: KGHDR, SFDVKD. The CDR3 has 15 residues. The CDR3 DNA sequence: TGTGCCACTCAGGGCCGGGCAGGCGTTAACTATGGCTACACCTTC. This translates into CATQGRAGVNYGYTF.

The rearrangement links TRBV2 to TRBJ1-4; D is undetermined. CDR1 and CDR2 (germline): SNHLY, FYNNEI. The CDR3 runs 13 residues. Trimming took off 8 bases at V and 5 bases at J, with 12 bases between the two ends. In DNA form, the CDR3 reads TGTGCCAGCGGGCGCGGGCCGAATGAAAAACTGTTTTTT. Translated: CASGRGPNEKLFF.

The chain employs TRBV7-3 and TRBJ1-1; D remains unclear. The CDR3 is 14 amino acids. With 2 bases removed from V and 5 bases from J, the gap between germline ends came to 12 bases. CDR1 is SGHTA and CDR2 is FQGTGA in the germline V gene. In DNA form, the CDR3 reads TGTGCCAGCAGCTTAGGAGGAGGAGATACTGAAGCTTTCTTT. Translated: CASSLGGGDTEAFF.

This clone was recorded only once. The genes are TRBV27 and TRBJ2-1; tentative D call: TRBD2 (6 bases). The CDR3 sequence is 16 residues long. Germline V gene data show CDR1 as MNHEY and CDR2 as SMNVEV (reference sequence). Deletions cut 5 bases from V and 10 bases from J, with 24 bases between. The CDR3 spells CASSPLTGGYGSEQFF. In DNA, the CDR3 is TGTGCCAGCAGTCCCTTAACTGGAGGGTATGGAAGCGAGCAGTTCTTC.

The rearrangement joins TRBV25-1 to TRBJ1-5, with 8 bases lining up with TRBD1. The CDR3 runs 14 residues. In germline, CDR1 is MGHDK, CDR2 SYGVNS. With 3 bases clipped from V and 9 bases from J, the junction kept 7 bases outside the gene matches. CDR3 amino acids: CASSETGDEMPQHF. CDR3 DNA: TGTGCCAGCAGTGAGACAGGGGATGAGATGCCCCAGCATTTT.

V and J are TRBV9 and TRBJ2-3, with D possibly matching TRBD2 (6 bases). The CDR3 is 15 residues long. Germline CDR1 reads SGDLS; CDR2 reads YYNGEE. V was clipped by 3 bases and J by 5 bases, with 16 bases between them. The CDR3 DNA reads TGTGCCAGCAGCGCGACGGGGGACGAGGGAGATACGCAGTATTTT. Translation gives CASSATGDEGDTQYF.

J is TRBJ2-7 and V is TRBV5-1; D is uncertain. With 0 bases removed from V and 3 bases from J, the gap between germline ends came to 10 bases. The CDR3 extends over 14 amino acids. The V gene's germline CDR1 is SGHRS and CDR2 YFSETQ. The CDR3 coding sequence is TGCGCCAGCAGCTTGGGGCTCGGGTTCTACGAGCAGTACTTC. Translation: CASSLGLGFYEQYF.

CDR3: CASRRQDRSYEQYF. The CDR3 DNA follows: TGTGCCAGCAGGCGACAGGACCGCTCCTACGAGCAGTACTTC. The chain employs TRBV28 and TRBJ2-7; D might be TRBD1 (6 bases). The CDR3 runs 14 residues. Trimming pared 6 bases from V and 0 bases from J, leaving 12 bases between. Germline values: CDR1 MDHEN, CDR2 SYDVKM.

This rearrangement joins TRBV6-6 to TRBJ1-3, with D maybe TRBD1 (5 bases). The germline gives CDR1 MNHNY, CDR2 SVGAGI (reference sequence). V shed 6 bases and J shed 3 bases, with 18 bases lying between them. CDR3 size: 16 residues. CDR3 nucleotide sequence: TGTGCCAGCAGCCTCGAGGGACTCCGGGTTGGAAACACCATATATTTT. Its protein product is CASSLEGLRVGNTIYF.

The rearrangement uses TRBV3-1 (or the pseudogene TRBV3-2) and TRBJ2-3; tentative D call: TRBD1 (6 bases). This CDR3 has 14 residues. The ends were cut back, 2 bases at V and 6 bases at J, with 12 bases in the middle. Germline lookup yields CDR1 LGHDT and CDR2 YNNKEL (reference sequence). The CDR3 sequence: CASSQRGQLDTQYF. In DNA form, the CDR3 reads TGTGCCAGCAGCCAACGAGGACAGCTGGATACGCAGTATTTT.

This clone turned up a few times. The gene calls are TRBV2 and TRBJ2-7; tentative D call: TRBD1 (5 bases). Germline values: CDR1 SNHLY, CDR2 FYNNEI. This CDR3 has 14 residues. Trimming removed 3 bases at V and 1 base at J, with 10 bases between. The CDR3 DNA is TGTGCCAGCAGTGAGGCAGGGCGATCCTACGAGCAGTACTTC. Its protein is CASSEAGRSYEQYF.